This TCR beta chain originates from a study of glioma-infiltrating T cells after dendritic cell vaccination. Whole-study context: At biweekly intervals, patients got three intradermal dendritic cell vaccine injections.

This table comes from immunoSEQ multiplex PCR, and its TCRdb copy is limited to in-frame clones, with some not included. The table lists around 83,000 clones, approximately 81% of them singletons. Time point specified: after dendritic cell vaccination, including at tumor progression/relapse. PBMC were collected before vaccination, two weeks after the third vaccination, and at progression. Of note for this clone: What it binds is not known.

Findings and limits, study-wide: Only a small number of patients had complete blood and tumor samples.

The CDR3 consists of 15 residues. The V and J ends lost 7 bases and 8 bases, in that order; junction bases with no gene match: 13. The germline CDR1 and CDR2 sequences are PRHDT and FYEKMQ (reference sequence). Specimen: blood, collected after dendritic cell vaccination. The sequence came from a human donor with glioblastoma. This chain joins TRBV13 and TRBJ1-4; 7 positions match TRBD1. Here the CDR3 DNA reads TGTGCCAGCACCGTCCGGGGGACAGCAAGAGAAAAACTGTTTTTT. It codes for CASTVRGTAREKLFF. Full variable domain (rest looked up from reference TRBV13 and TRBJ1-4): AAGVIQSPRHLIKEKRETATLKCYPIPRHDTVYWYQQGPGQDPQFLISFYEKMQSDKGSIPDRFSAQQFSDYHSELNMSSLELGDSALYFCASTVRGTAREKLFFGSGTQLSVL.